Described below is a single TCR beta chain sequence and its context. A far larger clone is just one base off, so this is likely a read error. This CDR3 contains 12 residues. Germline V gene lookup returns CDR1 SGHTS and CDR2 YDEGEE. This sample is drawn from a study of low-dose radiotherapy and immunotherapy resistance in tumors. Study-wide context: For Cohort 1, fractions of 0.5 Gy were given every 2 weeks, reaching 6.5 Gy overall. Every two weeks, one day ahead of radiation and immunotherapy, cyclophosphamide 200 mg/m2 was given (intravenously).

Covering alpha and beta chains, TRAV- and TRBV-specific primers were used for the first-strand cDNA. Over roughly 19 PCR cycles, TCRs were amplified from a constant-region primer and V-primer adapter. TCRdb passed the reads through MiXCR, listing each CDR3 protein once. The data contain 95,000 to 100,000 distinct CDR3 sequences, roughly 20% of them singletons. Sample time point: after trial treatment. Indicated treatment: LDRT plus nivolumab, ipilimumab, low-dose cyclophosphamide and aspirin (RACIN trial). Every donor's regimen consisted of nivolumab, ipilimumab, aspirin, low-dose cyclophosphamide and low-dose radiotherapy.

The sample in question was PBMCs, obtained after low-dose radiotherapy plus immunotherapy. The sequence came from a male donor with prostate cancer. The chain employs TRBV5-8 and TRBJ2-7, with D tentatively TRBD1 (6 bases). The CDR3 loop is CASSTGQYDQYF. Here the CDR3 DNA reads TGTGCCAGCAGCACCGGACAGTACGATCAGTACTTC.